This passage covers 30 T cell receptor beta chains from one sample sequenced in a study of cytomegalovirus exposure and HLA in healthy donors. This PCR relied on a set of 60 Vbeta primers and 13 Jbeta primers. Method: immunoSEQ multiplex PCR; TCRdb's copy keeps in-frame clones and lacks some. This table has around 110,000 clones, over 60% appearing once. Sample: PBMCs. The origin of the receptors is a man aged 30 to 45 in good health and CMV-seropositive.

This chain joins TRBV5-4 and TRBJ2-7; 9 positions match TRBD1. Germline V gene sequence: CDR1 SGHNT, CDR2 YYREEE (reference sequence). The V segment lost 3 bases and the J segment 6 bases; nucleotides outside the gene matches: 7. The length of the CDR3 is 14 residues. DNA of the CDR3: TGTGCCAGCAGCTCCGGGGACAGGGATCTCGAGCAGTACTTC. Translated, it gives CASSSGDRDLEQYF.

The chain couples TRBV4-3 to TRBJ1-2; D is unclear. The V end was cut by 1 base, the J end by 5 bases, with 14 bases between. There are 15 residues in the CDR3. CDR1 is LGHNA and CDR2 is YSLEER in the germline V gene. CDR3 bases: TGCGCCAGCAGCCAAGGGGAGGGAGTGGGTTATGGCTACACCTTC. The encoded protein is CASSQGEGVGYGYTF.

In this sample, this clone turned up a few times. The chain joins TRBV9 to TRBJ2-1, with 10 bases aligning to TRBD2. The CDR3 is 15 residues long. J lost 5 bases, V lost 6 bases, and 8 bases had no gene match. CDR1 is SGDLS, CDR2 YYNGEE, per germline. The CDR3 here is CASKLDSGGNNEQFF. The CDR3 nucleotides are TGTGCCAGCAAGCTAGATAGCGGGGGGAACAATGAGCAGTTCTTC.

This chain uses TRBV28 with TRBJ1-2; 7 nucleotides align to TRBD1. CDR1 MDHEN and CDR2 SYDVKM come from the germline V gene. The CDR3 length is 13 residues. J was trimmed by 4 bases and V by 11 bases; bases with no gene match: 10. For the CDR3, the DNA is TGTGCCGCGGGTAAGGGACAGTTCTATGGCTACACCTTC. This sequence encodes CAAGKGQFYGYTF.

The chain carries TRBV29-1 and TRBJ2-7, with D tentatively TRBD2 (5 bases). Per germline, CDR1 SQVTM and CDR2 ANQGSEA. The CDR3 covers 11 residues. V shed 6 bases and J shed 4 bases, with 10 bases lying between them. CDR3 sequence: CSVGWEYEQYF. CDR3 DNA sequence: TGCAGCGTGGGGTGGGAGTACGAGCAGTACTTC.

The CDR3 DNA follows: TGTGCCAGCAGAGAACTCACAGGGTATTCGTCACCCCTCCACTTT. Amino acids: CASRELTGYSSPLHF. V and J are TRBV6-6 and TRBJ1-6; possible D gene TRBD1, 6 bases. V dropped 6 bases and J dropped 10 bases, with 19 bases sitting between them. Germline-derived CDR1 and CDR2 are MNHNY and SVGAGI (reference sequence). CDR3 length equals 15 residues.

The rearrangement joins TRBV6-1 to TRBJ1-6; TRBD1 matches 11 bases. The CDR3 runs to 16 residues. With V trimmed by 2 bases and J by 7 bases, 4 bases remained unmatched. The V gene's germline CDR1 is MNHNS and CDR2 SASEGT. The CDR3 DNA is TGTGCCAGCAGTGAATTTGGACAGGGGGCAAATTCACCCCTCCACTTT. It translates to CASSEFGQGANSPLHF.

The V and J genes are TRBV7-6 and TRBJ2-1, with D tentatively TRBD2 (7 bases). Trimming took 6 bases from V and 10 from J, leaving 16 bases between them. There are 13 residues in the CDR3. Germline CDR1 is SGHVS and CDR2 is FNYEAQ. CDR3 region: CASRTTGGSEQFF. The CDR3 coding sequence is TGTGCCAGCAGGACCACGGGGGGCTCCGAGCAGTTCTTC. Combining the CDR3 with reference TRBV7-6 and TRBJ2-1 gives the whole variable domain GAGVSQSPRYKVTKRGQDVALRCDPISGHVSLYWYRQALGQGPEFLTYFNYEAQQDKSGLPNDRFSAERPEGSISTLTIQRTEQRDSAMYRCASRTTGGSEQFFGPGTRLTVL.

This chain uses TRBV5-1 with TRBJ2-2, with a tentative D call TRBD1 (6 bases). V was shortened by 3 bases and J by 6 bases, with 9 bases between the two germline ends. The CDR3 spans 13 residues. Germline V lookup: CDR1 SGHRS, CDR2 YFSETQ. The CDR3 here is CASSSRGAGELFF. The CDR3 bases are TGCGCCAGCAGCTCCAGGGGTGCCGGGGAGCTGTTTTTT.

The CDR3 sequence is CASSQQGDSYEQYF. The DNA for the CDR3 is TGTGCCAGCAGTCAACAGGGAGACAGTTACGAGCAGTACTTC. V is TRBV5-6 and J is TRBJ2-7; D perhaps matches TRBD1 (6 bases). The CDR3 is made up of 14 amino acids. Trimming cost V 5 bases and J 4 bases, with 16 bases left between them. Germline assignment: CDR1 SGHDT and CDR2 YYEEEE.

The chain combines TRBV12-5 with TRBJ1-1, with TRBD1 identical over 11 bases. CDR1 and CDR2 (germline): LGHNT, FRNRAP. Trimming removed 7 bases from V and 4 bases from J; junction bases left unmatched: 5. This CDR3 has 14 amino acids. This CDR3 reads CASALGQGATEAFF. CDR3 in DNA: TGTGCTAGTGCCCTCGGACAGGGGGCCACTGAAGCTTTCTTT.

This clone was found a few times. The same CDR3 is also encoded by other DNA sequences in this sample. This chain joins TRBV5-1 and TRBJ1-1, with a tentative D call TRBD1 (5 bases). The germline gives CDR1 SGHRS, CDR2 YFSETQ. V was trimmed by 0 bases and J by 0 bases, leaving 6 bases between them. This CDR3 is built from 14 residues. The CDR3 DNA is TGCGCCAGCAGCTTGGAAGGGGTGAACACTGAAGCTTTCTTT. Translation: CASSLEGVNTEAFF.

The chain carries TRBV5-6 and TRBJ1-5; D not resolved. Germline CDR1 is SGHDT and CDR2 is YYEEEE. V lost 5 bases, J lost 6 bases, and 9 bases lay in between. This CDR3 has 12 residues. CDR3 amino acids: CASSFGSQPQHF. Written as DNA, the CDR3 is TGTGCCAGCAGTTTTGGCTCTCAGCCCCAGCATTTT.

This chain uses TRBV11-2 with TRBJ1-5; TRBD1 aligns across 8 bases. Germline V gene sequence: CDR1 SGHAT, CDR2 FQNNGV. J gave up 1 base and V 5 bases, and 4 bases lay outside the gene matches. CDR3 length: 15 amino acids. The CDR3 DNA sequence: TGTGCCAGCAGCAGCAGGACAGGGAGCAATCAGCCCCAGCATTTT. As protein: CASSSRTGSNQPQHF.

Remarks on this clone: One end of the junction fails to match germline, which may point to a read error. The sample contains more than one DNA sequence encoding this CDR3. The chain couples TRBV30 to TRBJ1-1; a weak D match, TRBD1 (5 bases). The CDR3 spans 13 residues. From germline, CDR1 is GTSNPN and CDR2 SVGIG (reference sequence). CDR3 region: CAWSRTLNTEAFF. Here the CDR3 DNA reads TGTGCCTGGAGTCGGACACTGAACACTGAAGCCTTCTTT. Combining the CDR3 with reference TRBV30 and TRBJ1-1 gives the whole variable domain SQTIHQWPATLVQPVGSPLSLECTVEGTSNPNLYWYRQAAGRGLQLLFYSVGIGQISSEVPQNLSASRPQDRQFILSSKKLLLSDSGFYLCAWSRTLNTEAFFGQGTRLTVV.

The V gene is TRBV6-5, the J gene TRBJ1-1; 7 bases map to TRBD1. CDR3 size: 14 residues. With V trimmed by 6 bases and J by 4 bases, 8 bases remained unmatched. Germline V gene sequence: CDR1 MNHEY, CDR2 SVGAGI. CDR3 sequence (DNA): TGTGCCAGCAGAGACGACAGGGCTAGCACTGAAGCTTTCTTT. Its translation: CASRDDRASTEAFF.

To note about this clone: At one end the junction does not follow the germline gene, possibly because of a read error. The chain is built from TRBV5-6 and TRBJ1-2, with no clear D. CDR1 is SGHDT and CDR2 is YYEEEE in the germline V gene. This CDR3 spans 13 amino acids. The CDR3 sequence is CASTKRRLYGYPF. CDR3 bases: TGTGCCAGCACCAAAAGGAGACTGTATGGCTACCCCTTC.

The J gene is TRBJ2-1, the V gene TRBV19, with D possibly matching TRBD1 (6 bases). From germline, CDR1 is LNHDA and CDR2 SQIVND (reference sequence). CDR3 length equals 12 residues. The ends were cut back, 7 bases at V and 7 bases at J, with 11 bases in the middle. The CDR3 here is CASKAGANEQFF. CDR3 sequence (DNA): TGTGCCAGTAAGGCAGGGGCTAATGAGCAGTTCTTC.

This clone has more than one count but fewer than ten. This sequence joins TRBV6-5 and TRBJ2-7, with TRBD1 matching over 8 bases. The CDR3 length is 16 residues. The junction had 12 bases not matched to a gene; V was cut back by 2 bases and J by 6 bases. Germline CDR1 is MNHEY and CDR2 is SVGAGI. For the CDR3, the DNA is TGTGCCAGCAGTTACGATGCAGGGGGCCCCAAGGGCGAGCAGTACTTC. Its translation: CASSYDAGGPKGEQYF.

The chain is built from TRBV7-9 and TRBJ1-2; D gene ambiguous. V was cut by 7 bases and J by 0 bases, with 9 bases left in between. The CDR3 sequence is 13 residues long. Germline V gene sequence: CDR1 SEHNR, CDR2 FQNEAQ (reference sequence). Written as DNA, the CDR3 is TGTGCCAGCACTCCCCCCGCTAACTATGGCTACACCTTC. Translated, it gives CASTPPANYGYTF.

This chain connects TRBV27 to TRBJ1-5, with D possibly matching TRBD1 (6 bases). Deletions cut 5 bases from V and 4 bases from J, with 21 bases between. This CDR3 region has 17 residues. Germline CDR1 reads MNHEY; CDR2 reads SMNVEV (reference sequence). CDR3 region: CASSPLAQGYGNQPQHF. DNA for the CDR3: TGTGCCAGCAGTCCCCTCGCCCAGGGGTATGGTAATCAGCCCCAGCATTTT.

This clone was detected once. One junction end does not reproduce the germline sequence, and a read error may be involved. V usage is TRBV6-5 and J usage is TRBJ1-2, with 10 bases that match TRBD1. This CDR3 spans 13 amino acids. Germline CDR1 MNHEY, CDR2 SVGAGI. Here the CDR3 DNA reads TGTGCCATCAGTGAGGACAGGGGGTATGGCTACACCTTC. Protein: CAISEDRGYGYTF.

V and J are TRBV7-9 and TRBJ1-1; 8 bases are shared with TRBD1. CDR3 length equals 14 residues. Germline V gene data show CDR1 as SEHNR and CDR2 as FQNEAQ (reference sequence). The V and J ends lost 5 bases and 8 bases, in that order; junction bases with no gene match: 10. The CDR3 loop is CASSPARTGREAFF. The CDR3 bases are TGTGCCAGCAGCCCAGCCCGGACAGGGCGGGAAGCTTTCTTT.

The chain couples TRBV5-1 to TRBJ2-7, with D possibly TRBD1 on 5 matching bases. The V end was cut by 4 bases, the J end by 1 base, with 9 bases between. There are 13 residues in the CDR3. Germline CDR1 and CDR2: SGHRS and YFSETQ. CDR3 DNA: TGCGCCAGCAGCCCTAGACAGTCCTACGAGCAGTACTTC. As protein: CASSPRQSYEQYF.

The rearrangement links TRBV5-1 to TRBJ2-2; 10 bases map to TRBD2. The CDR3 contains 16 residues. V was clipped by 2 bases and J by 5 bases; unmatched bases: 6. The germline V gene encodes CDR1 SGHRS and CDR2 YFSETQ. The CDR3 nucleotides read TGCGCCAGCAGCTTTGCACTAGCGGGGAAAACCGGGGAGCTGTTTTTT. Amino acids: CASSFALAGKTGELFF.

The genes are TRBV10-1 and TRBJ1-3; D is ambiguous. Between the trimmed V and J ends, which lost 8 bases and 0 bases, there was a span of 5 bases. CDR3 length: 12 amino acids. Germline V gene sequence: CDR1 WNHNN, CDR2 SYGVQD (reference sequence). CDR3 in amino acids: CASQSSGNTIYF. The DNA of the CDR3 is TGCGCCAGCCAGTCCTCTGGAAACACCATATATTTT.

CDR3 in DNA: TGTGCCACACAACAGGCTGCGGGGACCGAGAGCACTGAAGCTTTCTTT. Translating gives CATQQAAGTESTEAFF. The J gene is TRBJ1-1, the V gene TRBV2, with D maybe TRBD1 (5 bases). This CDR3 region has 16 residues. CDR1 is SNHLY and CDR2 is FYNNEI in the germline V gene. V gave up 10 bases and J gave up 4 bases, with 25 bases separating them.

The V call is TRBV29-1, the J call TRBJ2-2, with 8 bases identical to TRBD1. The V gene's germline CDR1 is SQVTM and CDR2 ANQGSEA. V trimming: 6 bases; J trimming: 4 bases; junction bases outside the gene matches: 4. This CDR3 is 13 amino acids long. The CDR3 coding sequence is TGCAGCGTGAGGACAGGGACCACCGGGGAGCTGTTTTTT. Translating gives CSVRTGTTGELFF.

This chain uses TRBV18 with TRBJ1-5, with TRBD1 matching 7 bases. CDR3 length: 14 residues. The V gene end was trimmed by 3 bases and the J gene end by 1 base; junction bases not matched to a gene: 0. Germline lookup yields CDR1 KGHSH and CDR2 LQKENI. CDR3 in amino acids: CASSPGQSNQPQHF. Written as DNA, the CDR3 is TGTGCCAGCTCACCGGGACAGAGCAATCAGCCCCAGCATTTT. The full variable domain, rest sourced from reference TRBV18 and TRBJ1-5, is NAGVMQNPRHLVRRRGQEARLRCSPMKGHSHVYWYRQLPEEGLKFMVYLQKENIIDESGMPKERFSAEFPKEGPSILRIQQVVRGDSAAYFCASSPGQSNQPQHFGDGTRLSIL.

The chain carries TRBV27 and TRBJ1-1; TRBD1 agrees at 9 bases. Germline lookup yields CDR1 MNHEY and CDR2 SMNVEV (reference sequence). The CDR3 has 17 residues. The J segment lost 7 bases and the V segment lost 5 bases, leaving 17 bases of the junction unmatched. The CDR3 protein is CASSGSAGQGPVYEAFF. CDR3 coding DNA: TGTGCCAGCAGTGGCAGTGCGGGACAGGGCCCCGTTTATGAAGCTTTCTTT.